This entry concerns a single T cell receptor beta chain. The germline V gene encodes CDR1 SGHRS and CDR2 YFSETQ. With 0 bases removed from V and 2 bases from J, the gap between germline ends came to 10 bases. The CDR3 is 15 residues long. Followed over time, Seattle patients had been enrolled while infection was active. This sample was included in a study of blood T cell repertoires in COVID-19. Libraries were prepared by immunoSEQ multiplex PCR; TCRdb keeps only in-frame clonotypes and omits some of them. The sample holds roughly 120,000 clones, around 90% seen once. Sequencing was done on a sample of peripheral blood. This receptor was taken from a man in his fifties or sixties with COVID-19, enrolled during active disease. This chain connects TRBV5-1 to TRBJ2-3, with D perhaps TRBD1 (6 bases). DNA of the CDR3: TGCGCCAGCAGCTTGGCCGGACAGACCACAGATACGCAGTATTTT. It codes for CASSLAGQTTDTQYF.